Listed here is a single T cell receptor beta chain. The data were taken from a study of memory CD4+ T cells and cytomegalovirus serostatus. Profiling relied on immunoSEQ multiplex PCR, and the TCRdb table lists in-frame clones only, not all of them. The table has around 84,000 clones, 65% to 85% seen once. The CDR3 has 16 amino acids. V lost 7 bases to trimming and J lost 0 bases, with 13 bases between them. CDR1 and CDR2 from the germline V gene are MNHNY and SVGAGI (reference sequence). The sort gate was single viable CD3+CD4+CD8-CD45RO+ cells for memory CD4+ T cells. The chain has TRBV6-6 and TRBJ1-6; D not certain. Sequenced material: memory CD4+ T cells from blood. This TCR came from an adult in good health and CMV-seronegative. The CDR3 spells CASIKDRSSYNSPLHF. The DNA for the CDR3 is TGTGCCAGCATCAAGGACCGCAGCTCCTATAATTCACCCCTCCACTTT.